This is a list of T cell receptor beta chains from one sample in a study of blood T cell repertoires in COVID-19. Assay: immunoSEQ multiplex PCR; the TCRdb copy retains only in-frame clones and omits some. The table records 50,000 or so clones, around 88% of them present only once. Sequenced material: peripheral blood. The receptors derive from a woman of 80 years or more with acute or convalescent COVID-19. CDR3s include the opening cysteine and the closing phenylalanine or tryptophan. A D gene is named only where the DNA matches it firmly. Clone size is not always given. Where it is, it says once, few, many or a class for expanded clones.

DNA: TGTGCCAGCAGCCCTCACCCCGGACTAGCGGGGGGGTATGAGCAGTTCTTC; CDR3: CASSPHPGLAGGYEQFF; V: TRBV9; J: TRBJ2-1; size: .; D: TRBD2
DNA: TGTGCCAGCAGCTCAATAAATCCTAGGGGTGGGGAGACCCAGTACTTC; CDR3: CASSSINPRGGETQYF; V: TRBV3-1/TRBV3-2; J: TRBJ2-5; size: .; D: .
DNA: TGCGCCAGCAGCCAAGATCCCGGACAGAGAAGGGGGACGCAGTATTTT; CDR3: CASSQDPGQRRGTQYF; V: TRBV4-1; J: TRBJ2-3; size: .; D: .
DNA: TGTGCCAGCAGCTTGGAACTAGCGGGGGATACGCAGTATTTT; CDR3: CASSLELAGDTQYF; V: TRBV5-4; J: TRBJ2-3; size: .; D: TRBD2
DNA: TGTGCCAGCAGCCAAGTGGCCGCTAACTATGGCTACACCTTC; CDR3: CASSQVAANYGYTF; V: TRBV4-2; J: TRBJ1-2; size: once; D: .
DNA: TGTGCCAGTAGTACGACAGGGGGGGGTGAAAAACTGTTTTTT; CDR3: CASSTTGGGEKLFF; V: TRBV19; J: TRBJ1-4; size: .; D: TRBD1
DNA: TGTGCCATCAGTGAAGGGACTAGCGGGGGGAAACCCTACAATGAGCAGTTCTTC; CDR3: CAISEGTSGGKPYNEQFF; V: TRBV10-3; J: TRBJ2-1; size: .; D: TRBD2
DNA: TGTGCCAGCAGCTTGGCAATCAGGGTCGCAAATGGGACCCAGTACTTC; CDR3: CASSLAIRVANGTQYF; V: TRBV5-5; J: TRBJ2-5; size: .; D: .
DNA: TGTGCCAGCAGCTCAGGGACAGCGAAAACGGGGGAGCAGTACTTC; CDR3: CASSSGTAKTGEQYF; V: TRBV7-8; J: TRBJ2-7; size: .; D: TRBD1
DNA: TGTGCCAGCAGTGACGACAGAAATAATGAAAAACTGTTTTTT; CDR3: CASSDDRNNEKLFF; V: TRBV2; J: TRBJ1-4; size: .; D: .
DNA: TGTGCCAGCACAGGGGCTGGGACTGAAGCTTTCTTT; CDR3: CASTGAGTEAFF; V: TRBV12-3/TRBV12-4; J: TRBJ1-1; size: .; D: .
DNA: TGTGCCAGCAGTTTGATAGGGGCAGATACGCAGTATTTT; CDR3: CASSLIGADTQYF; V: TRBV12-3/TRBV12-4; J: TRBJ2-3; size: .; D: .
DNA: TGTGCCAGTAGTATAGAAGCAGGGGGAACCGGGGAGCTGTTTTTT; CDR3: CASSIEAGGTGELFF; V: TRBV19; J: TRBJ2-2; size: .; D: TRBD1
DNA: TGTGCCAGCAGCCCCGGGATAGCGGGAGGGTTGGACATTCAGTACTTC; CDR3: CASSPGIAGGLDIQYF; V: TRBV7-9; J: TRBJ2-4; size: .; D: TRBD2
DNA: TGTGCCAGCAGCCAAGTTAGTCCTAGCGGCCTAATCTCTTCTAGCACAGATACGCAGTATTTT; CDR3: CASSQVSPSGLISSSTDTQYF; V: TRBV4-2; J: TRBJ2-3; size: .; D: TRBD2
DNA: TGTGCCAGCAGCTTAGCGCTCTTGGGGCTTGGCTATGGCTACACCTTC; CDR3: CASSLALLGLGYGYTF; V: TRBV7-8; J: TRBJ1-2; size: .; D: .
DNA: TGTGCCAGCAGCCAAGTACAGGAGGAGACCCAGTACTTC; CDR3: CASSQVQEETQYF; V: TRBV4-2; J: TRBJ2-5; size: .; D: .
DNA: TGTGCCAGTAGTATAGATCTGAGCTCCTATAATTCACCCCTCCACTTT; CDR3: CASSIDLSSYNSPLHF; V: TRBV19; J: TRBJ1-6; size: few; D: .
DNA: TGTGCCAGCAGTTACTCAGCAGGGGGCAGCTACACCTTC; CDR3: CASSYSAGGSYTF; V: TRBV6-5; J: TRBJ1-2; size: few; D: TRBD1
DNA: TGTGCCAGCGGACAGACAGGACGAAACACCATATATTTT; CDR3: CASGQTGRNTIYF; V: TRBV12-3/TRBV12-4; J: TRBJ1-3; size: .; D: .
DNA: TGCGCCAGCACCTCCGGGACAGGGTTTGAGCAGTTCTTC; CDR3: CASTSGTGFEQFF; V: TRBV5-1; J: TRBJ2-1; size: .; D: TRBD1
DNA: TGTGCCAGCAGCTTAGGACTAGCGGGAGGGGGGGACAATGAGCAGTTCTTC; CDR3: CASSLGLAGGGDNEQFF; V: TRBV11-3; J: TRBJ2-1; size: .; D: TRBD2
DNA: TGTGCCAGTAGTATAGGGACAGGGGGCCAAGAGACCCAGTACTTC; CDR3: CASSIGTGGQETQYF; V: TRBV19; J: TRBJ2-5; size: .; D: TRBD1
DNA: TGTGCCAACGACAGGGCTAGCGGGGGGAATGAGCAGTTCTTC; CDR3: CANDRASGGNEQFF; V: TRBV7-9; J: TRBJ2-1; size: .; D: TRBD2
DNA: TGTGCCAGCAGCTTAGCGGGGGGGGTAGGAAATGAGCAGTTCTTC; CDR3: CASSLAGGVGNEQFF; V: TRBV7-8; J: TRBJ2-1; size: .; D: TRBD2
DNA: TGTGCCAGCAGCCCTGGGGGGGTTGGGGGCTATGGCTACACCTTC; CDR3: CASSPGGVGGYGYTF; V: TRBV4-2; J: TRBJ1-2; size: .; D: .
DNA: TGCGCCAGCAGTGGCGGGAGTACGTGGAATGAGCAGTTCTTC; CDR3: CASSGGSTWNEQFF; V: TRBV10-2; J: TRBJ2-1; size: .; D: TRBD2
DNA: TGTGCCAGCAGCTTAATAAGCGGGAGTGGCGGGGAGCTGTTTTTT; CDR3: CASSLISGSGGELFF; V: TRBV7-3; J: TRBJ2-2; size: .; D: TRBD2
DNA: TGTGCCAGCAGCCCCACTGCGAACACCGGGGAGCTGTTTTTT; CDR3: CASSPTANTGELFF; V: TRBV7-2; J: TRBJ2-2; size: once; D: .